This passage covers 29 T cell receptor beta chains from one sample sequenced in a study of cytomegalovirus exposure and HLA in healthy donors. The study ran its PCR with 60 Vbeta and 13 Jbeta primers. Clones were read by immunoSEQ multiplex PCR, and TCRdb kept only the in-frame ones, dropping some. The repertoire holds about 120,000 clones, with roughly 80% as singletons. Material for sequencing was PBMCs. The receptors derive from a man aged 55-75 years in good health and CMV-seropositive.

The chain carries TRBV27 and TRBJ2-7; maybe TRBD1 (6 bases). The CDR3 has 14 amino acids. Germline CDR1 MNHEY, CDR2 SMNVEV (reference sequence). V was shortened by 6 bases and J by 7 bases, with 19 bases between the two germline ends. The CDR3 DNA reads TGTGCCAGCAGCTCCTGGGACACCCTCTGGGAGCAGTACTTC. Amino acids: CASSSWDTLWEQYF.

The rearrangement uses TRBV30 and TRBJ1-5; no definite D call. Trimming cost V 0 bases and J 5 bases, with 14 bases left between them. Germline V lookup: CDR1 GTSNPN, CDR2 SVGIG (reference sequence). The CDR3 runs 15 residues. The CDR3 region is CAWSVRSGEDQPQHF. CDR3 nucleotide sequence: TGTGCCTGGAGTGTACGGTCAGGCGAAGATCAGCCCCAGCATTTT.

Only a few counts were recorded for this clone. The chain uses TRBV4-2 and TRBJ2-1; TRBD2 matches 10 bases. The CDR3 is 15 residues long. The V gene's germline CDR1 is LGHNA and CDR2 YNFKEQ. V lost 2 bases, J lost 5 bases, and 3 bases stayed unmatched. This chain's CDR3 is CASSQKRGGDNEQFF. DNA for the CDR3: TGTGCCAGCAGCCAAAAGCGGGGGGGAGACAATGAGCAGTTCTTC.

The rearrangement joins TRBV9 to TRBJ2-5; TRBD2 matches at 13 bases. V dropped 4 bases and J dropped 5; count of bases not matched to a gene: 5. From germline, CDR1 is SGDLS and CDR2 YYNGEE. The CDR3 covers 15 residues. The CDR3 reads CASSLGTSGEETQYF. The DNA of the CDR3 is TGTGCCAGCAGCCTTGGGACTAGCGGGGAGGAGACCCAGTACTTC.

The chain carries TRBV6-1 and TRBJ2-1; 8 positions agree with TRBD1. The germline gives CDR1 MNHNS, CDR2 SASEGT. Trimming at V came to 4 bases and at J to 6 bases, leaving 5 bases not matched to a gene. This CDR3 is 14 amino acids long. The CDR3 protein is CASSAPTGGNEQFF. The CDR3 nucleotides are TGTGCCAGCAGTGCCCCCACAGGGGGCAATGAGCAGTTCTTC.

The chain carries TRBV5-4 and TRBJ2-7; 10 bases are shared with TRBD1. From germline, CDR1 is SGHNT and CDR2 YYREEE (reference sequence). The CDR3 totals 14 residues. J was trimmed by 4 bases and V by 2 bases; bases with no gene match: 3. This chain's CDR3 is CASSFGQGGYEQYF. For the CDR3, the DNA is TGTGCCAGCAGCTTTGGACAGGGGGGTTACGAGCAGTACTTC.

This clone was seen only a few times. This chain uses TRBV19 with TRBJ1-6, with 9 bases that match TRBD1. In germline, CDR1 is LNHDA, CDR2 SQIVND (reference sequence). After removal of 0 bases from V and 9 bases from J, the junction contained 6 bases not matched to a gene. The CDR3 consists of 16 residues. In DNA, the CDR3 is TGTGCCAGTAGTATAGATTCCGGACAGGGGTCTTCACCCCTCCACTTT. Amino acid sequence: CASSIDSGQGSSPLHF. Together with reference TRBV19 and TRBJ1-6, the CDR3 gives the full variable domain: DGGITQSPKYLFRKEGQNVTLSCEQNLNHDAMYWYRQDPGQGLRLIYYSQIVNDFQKGDIAEGYSVSREKKESFPLTVTSAQKNPTAFYLCASSIDSGQGSSPLHFGNGTRLTVT.

The V and J genes are TRBV27 and TRBJ2-7; 8 bases align to TRBD1. Germline V lookup: CDR1 MNHEY, CDR2 SMNVEV (reference sequence). CDR3 length equals 16 residues. V lost 2 bases and J lost 2; bases outside the gene matches: 8. The CDR3 reads CASSLRRTGPTYEQYF. The CDR3 DNA sequence: TGTGCCAGCAGTTTAAGGAGGACAGGGCCCACCTACGAGCAGTACTTC.

The genes are TRBV5-6 and TRBJ2-3; TRBD2 matches 11 bases. The V gene end was trimmed by 5 bases and the J gene end by 3 bases; junction bases not matched to a gene: 5. The germline V gene has CDR1 SGHDT and CDR2 YYEEEE. The CDR3 sequence is 15 residues long. The CDR3 loop is CASSLAGGVTDTQYF. The CDR3 DNA follows: TGTGCCAGCAGTCTAGCGGGGGGAGTAACAGATACGCAGTATTTT.

The chain recombines TRBV7-8 with TRBJ1-1; D not certain. The CDR3 extends over 19 amino acids. The ends were cut back, 0 bases at V and 1 base at J, with 21 bases in the middle. Looked up from germline, CDR1 is SGHVS and CDR2 is FQNEAQ. CDR3 sequence: CASSLAHILRWRENTEAFF. CDR3 nucleotides: TGTGCCAGCAGCTTAGCGCATATCCTGAGGTGGCGGGAGAACACTGAAGCTTTCTTT.

Details on this clone: At one end the junction does not follow the germline gene, possibly because of a read error. The rearrangement uses TRBV5-4 and TRBJ1-2; 7 positions agree with TRBD1. Per germline, CDR1 SGHNT and CDR2 YYREEE (reference sequence). The CDR3 contains 17 residues. CDR3 residues: CANSLGSGTATNYGYTF. Written as DNA, the CDR3 is TGTGCCAACAGCCTCGGGTCCGGGACAGCCACTAACTATGGCTACACCTTC.

The rearrangement uses TRBV7-9 and TRBJ1-2; 7 positions agree with TRBD1. The junction had 7 bases not matched to a gene; V was cut back by 5 bases and J by 4 bases. From germline, CDR1 is SEHNR and CDR2 FQNEAQ (reference sequence). The CDR3 extends over 14 amino acids. The CDR3 region has the DNA TGTGCCAGCAGCCCCGGGACAGAAAGCTATGGCTACACCTTC. It is translated as CASSPGTESYGYTF. Full variable domain (rest looked up from reference TRBV7-9 and TRBJ1-2): DTGVSQNPRHKITKRGQNVTFRCDPISEHNRLYWYRQTLGQGPEFLTYFQNEAQLEKSRLLSDRFSAERPKGSFSTLEIQRTEQGDSAMYLCASSPGTESYGYTFGSGTRLTVV.

This chain connects TRBV4-1 to TRBJ1-3; D not resolved. Trimming pared 4 bases from V and 6 bases from J, leaving 19 bases between. Germline V CDR1 and CDR2: MGHRA, YSYEKL. The CDR3 is 16 amino acids. Here the CDR3 reads CASSPKLDNYLNTIYF. CDR3 nucleotide sequence: TGCGCCAGCAGCCCGAAACTAGACAACTACCTAAACACCATATATTTT.

The chain recombines TRBV5-4 with TRBJ2-1, with TRBD2 as a possible D gene (6 bases). CDR3 length: 18 residues. Germline values: CDR1 SGHNT, CDR2 YYREEE (reference sequence). The V and J ends lost 0 bases and 0 bases respectively, with 16 bases between them. The CDR3 reads CASSLGSGVLSSYNEQFF. The CDR3, as DNA: TGTGCCAGCAGCTTGGGTAGCGGTGTCCTTAGCTCCTACAATGAGCAGTTCTTC.

The chain uses TRBV5-4 and TRBJ2-1; D ambiguous. From germline, CDR1 is SGHNT and CDR2 YYREEE (reference sequence). V lost 3 bases to trimming and J lost 0 bases, with 7 bases between them. This CDR3 is built from 14 residues. This CDR3 is CASSSPSSYNEQFF. DNA of the CDR3: TGTGCCAGCAGCTCTCCGAGCTCCTACAATGAGCAGTTCTTC.

The CDR3 DNA follows: TGTGCCAGCTCACCACCGGGACAGCCTAATGAAAAACTGTTTTTT. It specifies CASSPPGQPNEKLFF. V and J are TRBV18 and TRBJ1-4; 7 positions match TRBD1. Looked up from germline, CDR1 is KGHSH and CDR2 is LQKENI. This CDR3 contains 15 residues. With 0 bases clipped from V and 3 bases from J, the junction kept 1 base outside the gene matches. The complete variable domain, with remaining parts taken from reference TRBV18 and TRBJ1-4, reads NAGVMQNPRHLVRRRGQEARLRCSPMKGHSHVYWYRQLPEEGLKFMVYLQKENIIDESGMPKERFSAEFPKEGPSILRIQQVVRGDSAAYFCASSPPGQPNEKLFFGSGTQLSVL.

The chain employs TRBV18 and TRBJ2-7; 9 bases map to TRBD1. Per germline, CDR1 KGHSH and CDR2 LQKENI. Trimming cost V 5 bases and J 6 bases; bases outside gene matches: 8. The CDR3 is made up of 14 amino acids. The CDR3, as DNA: TGTGCCAGCTCAGCCGGACAGGGGACGGGCGAGCAGTACTTC. This gives the protein CASSAGQGTGEQYF. Complete variable domain (other parts from reference TRBV18 and TRBJ2-7): NAGVMQNPRHLVRRRGQEARLRCSPMKGHSHVYWYRQLPEEGLKFMVYLQKENIIDESGMPKERFSAEFPKEGPSILRIQQVVRGDSAAYFCASSAGQGTGEQYFGPGTRLTVT.

The chain recombines TRBV5-1 with TRBJ2-3, with 7 bases lining up with TRBD1. This CDR3 spans 16 amino acids. Germline V gives CDR1 SGHRS, CDR2 YFSETQ. The J segment lost 4 bases and the V segment lost 3 bases, leaving 11 bases of the junction unmatched. The CDR3 region is CASSSARDSSSDTQYF. The CDR3 nucleotides read TGCGCCAGCAGCTCCGCACGGGACAGCTCATCAGATACGCAGTATTTT.

The chain has TRBV30 and TRBJ2-3; 10 bases map to TRBD2. J gave up 4 bases and V 0 bases, and 4 bases lay outside the gene matches. CDR1 and CDR2 (germline): GTSNPN, SVGIG (reference sequence). The CDR3 sequence is 15 residues long. The CDR3 is CAWSVQAGGPDTQYF. CDR3 DNA sequence: TGTGCCTGGAGTGTACAAGCGGGAGGGCCAGATACGCAGTATTTT.

In its sample, this clone was seen once. V usage is TRBV7-8 and J usage is TRBJ1-2, with 9 bases that match TRBD1. The germline CDR1 and CDR2 sequences are SGHVS and FQNEAQ. The V and J ends lost 5 bases and 7 bases, in that order; junction bases with no gene match: 8. The CDR3 is made up of 14 amino acids. The CDR3 here is CASSLGQGEGGYTF. CDR3 coding DNA: TGTGCCAGCAGCCTGGGACAGGGTGAGGGTGGCTACACCTTC. The full variable domain, in which reference TRBV7-8 and TRBJ1-2 provide the parts outside the CDR3, is GAGVSQSPRYKVAKRGQDVALRCDPISGHVSLFWYQQALGQGPEFLTYFQNEAQLDKSGLPSDRFFAERPEGSVSTLKIQRTQQEDSAVYLCASSLGQGEGGYTFGSGTRLTVV.

This clone was seen more than once but under ten times. J is TRBJ1-4 and V is TRBV6-1; a possible D gene is TRBD1 (6 bases). With 3 bases removed from V and 17 bases from J, the gap between germline ends came to 19 bases. This CDR3 spans 13 amino acids. Germline-derived CDR1 and CDR2 are MNHNS and SASEGT. The CDR3 DNA is TGTGCCAGCAGTGAGTCGGGGGGCCCTTTTCGTTTTTTT. It translates to CASSESGGPFRFF.

The chain has TRBV6-1 and TRBJ2-1, with TRBD2 identical over 13 bases. The V gene's germline CDR1 is MNHNS and CDR2 SASEGT. The V and J ends lost 5 bases and 14 bases, in that order; junction bases with no gene match: 6. This CDR3 is built from 13 residues. This CDR3 is CASSRTSGGRKFF. As DNA, the CDR3 is TGTGCCAGCAGTCGGACTAGCGGGGGCCGGAAGTTCTTC.

V usage is TRBV7-3 and J usage is TRBJ2-5, with D perhaps matching TRBD1 (7 bases). Germline CDR1 is SGHTA and CDR2 is FQGTGA. V was pared by 2 bases and J by 6 bases, with 13 bases between. This CDR3 contains 14 residues. CDR3 coding DNA: TGTGCCAGCAGCTTACGGCAGGGGGGCCAGACCCAGTACTTC. It is translated as CASSLRQGGQTQYF.

About this clone: The identical CDR3 is also encoded by other nucleotide sequences in the sample. The chain employs TRBV11-2 and TRBJ2-3; 9 nucleotides match TRBD2. Germline loops: CDR1 SGHAT, CDR2 FQNNGV. The ends lost 2 bases at V and 4 bases at J; junction bases unmatched: 7. The CDR3 length is 16 residues. The CDR3 coding sequence is TGTGCCAGCAGCTTACCCTTAGCGGGAGTGGCAGATACGCAGTATTTT. Protein sequence: CASSLPLAGVADTQYF.

The chain links TRBV25-1 to TRBJ2-3; 11 nucleotides match TRBD2. The germline gives CDR1 MGHDK, CDR2 SYGVNS. This CDR3 has 14 amino acids. Trimming at V came to 5 bases and at J to 5 bases, leaving 3 bases not matched to a gene. CDR3 residues: CASSSLAGGDTQYF. The CDR3 DNA reads as TGTGCCAGCAGTAGCCTAGCGGGAGGAGATACGCAGTATTTT.

The rearrangement joins TRBV6-5 to TRBJ2-7; the D gene is possibly TRBD1 (5 bases). The V gene lost 7 bases and the J gene lost 4 bases, with 17 bases spanning the gap. CDR3 length: 14 amino acids. Per the germline V gene, CDR1 is MNHEY and CDR2 is SVGAGI. CDR3 amino acids: CASTNSIRAYEQYF. The DNA for the CDR3 is TGTGCCAGCACCAACTCAATCAGGGCGTACGAGCAGTACTTC.

The rearrangement uses TRBV18 and TRBJ1-1; D gene unclear. CDR1 is KGHSH and CDR2 is LQKENI in the germline V gene. The CDR3 loop spans 14 amino acids. V was pared by 2 bases and J by 0 bases, with 7 bases between. The CDR3 here is CASSPNIMNTEAFF. The CDR3 DNA reads TGTGCCAGCTCACCAAACATAATGAACACTGAAGCTTTCTTT.

The chain is built from TRBV28 and TRBJ2-7; possibly TRBD2 for D (6 bases). The CDR3 has 14 residues. The V gene's germline CDR1 is MDHEN and CDR2 SYDVKM. V dropped 6 bases and J dropped 4 bases, with 16 bases sitting between them. As DNA, the CDR3 is TGTGCCAGCAGCTCAACTAGCCTCAATTACGAGCAGTACTTC. It specifies CASSSTSLNYEQYF.

The rearrangement links TRBV20-1 to TRBJ2-7; TRBD2 might be the D (5 bases). This CDR3 has 11 residues. V gave up 7 bases and J gave up 8 bases, with 15 bases separating them. CDR1 DFQATT and CDR2 SNEGSKA come from the germline V gene (reference sequence). The CDR3 here is CSVGYRGKQYF. In DNA form, the CDR3 reads TGCAGTGTTGGCTACCGAGGGAAGCAGTACTTC.